One T cell receptor (beta chain) is described in this entry. Its matching antigen is unknown. This record belongs to a study of PD-1 blockade in mismatch repair-deficient tumors. Across the study: Enrolled about 2013-2017, patients had progressing, pretreated mismatch repair-deficient cancers of 12 types.

CDR3 length: 16 residues. Germline V gives CDR1 GTSNPN, CDR2 SVGIG (reference sequence). Losses at the gene ends were 4 bases for V and 4 bases for J; bases not matched to a gene: 9. Whole-study findings and limits: Rapid post-treatment expansion, then contraction, generally preceding radiologic response, marked tumor-resident clones.

Using immunoSEQ multiplex PCR, the repertoire was profiled, and TCRdb retains in-frame clones only, with some absent. The sample holds about 84,000 clones; roughly 80% are singletons and the top ten take 2.5% to 3%. The origin of this receptor is an adult with mismatch repair-deficient cancer. The chain is built from TRBV30 and TRBJ1-5; TRBD1 agrees at 11 bases. Here the sequenced sample was peripheral blood, taken 12 weeks after starting pembrolizumab. The CDR3 loop reads CAWKDRGRKGNQPQHF. In DNA form, the CDR3 reads TGTGCCTGGAAGGACAGGGGGCGAAAGGGGAATCAGCCCCAGCATTTT.